The 21 T cell receptor beta chains below come from one sample, sequenced in a study of spatial heterogeneity in lung cancer. TCRdb re-called the 5' RACE reads with MiXCR, one entry per CDR3 protein. The table includes around 11,000 distinct CDR3 sequences, about 3.5% detected once. The time point: sample taken at primary tumor resection. No cell sorting; template was whole RNA from tumor, lung tissue or PBMC. Specimen: PBMCs, collected at surgery. The source of these receptors is a female donor with early-stage non-small cell lung cancer.

At least ten counts were recorded for this clonotype. This beta chain is an off-target read within a library intended for alpha chains, so its frequency means little. The CDR3 here is CASRKSGYGYTF. CDR3 nucleotides: TGTGCCAGCAGAAAATCGGGCTATGGCTACACCTTC. This chain links TRBV12-3 or TRBV12-4 with TRBJ1-2; no clear D. The V gene lost 6 bases and the J gene lost 4 bases, with 9 bases spanning the gap. This CDR3 comprises 12 residues.

This clonotype appeared many times. This beta chain is a stray read from a library made for alpha chains; its abundance is not meaningful. The gene calls are TRBV7-9 and TRBJ1-2, with 8 bases that match TRBD1. Germline assignment: CDR1 SEHNR and CDR2 FQNEAQ (reference sequence). J was trimmed by 1 base and V by 5 bases; bases with no gene match: 6. This CDR3 is 15 amino acids long. CDR3 sequence reads: CASSGLDRDNYGYTF. CDR3 sequence (DNA): TGTGCCAGCAGCGGTCTGGACAGGGATAACTATGGCTACACCTTC.

This clonotype was seen ten or more times. This beta chain slipped into a library made for alpha chains as a stray read, so its size is not meaningful. This sequence joins TRBV12-3 or TRBV12-4 and TRBJ2-7; 9 nucleotides line up with TRBD2. This CDR3 contains 15 residues. With 3 bases clipped from V and 7 bases from J, the junction kept 10 bases outside the gene matches. CDR3 loop: CASSFGTSLNGEQYF. The CDR3 region has the DNA TGTGCCAGCAGTTTTGGGACTAGCCTTAACGGTGAGCAGTACTTC.

This clonotype was counted at least ten times. This beta chain lies outside the target of a library built for alpha chains; its clone size means little. The chain combines TRBV29-1 with TRBJ1-5; D ambiguous. The V and J ends lost 7 bases and 1 base respectively, with 20 bases between them. CDR1 and CDR2 from the germline V gene are SQVTM and ANQGSEA. This CDR3 is 16 amino acids long. The DNA of the CDR3 is TGCAGCGGCCGAGGCTGCCGGCGGGAGAGCAATCAGCCCCAGCATTTT. Amino acids: CSGRGCRRESNQPQHF.

This clonotype was seen ten or more times. The library was built for alpha chains, so this beta chain is an off-target read and its size means little. V and J are TRBV7-3 and TRBJ2-2, with 10 bases identical to TRBD2. The CDR3 has 15 amino acids. Germline loops: CDR1 SGHTA, CDR2 FQGTGA. V lost 5 bases and J lost 7; bases outside the gene matches: 7. The CDR3, as DNA: TGTGCCAGCAGCCAAGCGGGAGGGCAGTTCGGGGAGCTGTTTTTT. Amino acids: CASSQAGGQFGELFF.

Notes on this clonotype: A library prepared for alpha chains yielded this beta chain as an off-target read; its size is of little meaning. The chain combines TRBV20-1 with TRBJ2-5, with TRBD2 identical over 7 bases. CDR1 is DFQATT, CDR2 SNEGSKA, per germline (reference sequence). The length of the CDR3 is 14 residues. Germline trimming cut 0 bases from V and 4 bases from J; bases unmatched to any gene: 5. CDR3 residues: CSARDSGLGETQYF. CDR3 bases: TGCAGTGCTAGAGATAGCGGGCTTGGAGAGACCCAGTACTTC.

The table lists this clonotype with many counts. The library was prepared for alpha chains; this beta chain is a stray read, so its frequency means little. The rearrangement links TRBV7-2 to TRBJ1-6; no definite D call. V was pared by 1 base and J by 7 bases, with 5 bases between. This CDR3 is built from 13 residues. Germline lookup yields CDR1 SGHTA and CDR2 FQGNSA. DNA of the CDR3: TGTGCCAGCAGCTTAGGACAAAATTCACCCCTCCACTTT. This codes for CASSLGQNSPLHF.

Ten or more counts support this clonotype. This beta chain is a stray sequence in a library constructed for alpha chains; its clone size is not meaningful. The genes are TRBV28 and TRBJ1-1; weak D call: TRBD1 (5 bases). With 5 bases removed from V and 3 bases from J, the gap between germline ends came to 16 bases. The CDR3 is 15 amino acids. CDR1 is MDHEN and CDR2 is SYDVKM in the germline V gene. The chain's CDR3 is CASSPIGTSDTEAFF. The CDR3 DNA is TGTGCCAGCAGTCCAATCGGGACTTCGGACACTGAAGCTTTCTTT.

This clonotype was counted at least ten times. As an off-target read in a library built for alpha chains, this beta chain has a frequency of little significance. The rearrangement joins TRBV24-1 to TRBJ1-1; D is ambiguous. The germline gives CDR1 KGHDR, CDR2 SFDVKD. The CDR3 covers 13 residues. The V and J ends lost 4 bases and 3 bases respectively, with 8 bases between them. For the CDR3, the DNA is TGTGCCACCAGTGACCAGAGGTACACTGAAGCTTTCTTT. Residues: CATSDQRYTEAFF.

This clonotype was recorded many times. Since it is a stray read in a library aimed at alpha chains, this beta chain has a size that is not meaningful. This chain's CDR3 is CASSSPGTDSGIEQFF. The CDR3 nucleotides read TGTGCCAGCAGCTCCCCCGGGACGGACTCTGGGATTGAGCAGTTCTTC. The chain combines TRBV28 with TRBJ2-1, with D possibly being TRBD1 or TRBD2 (5 bases each). The germline CDR1 and CDR2 sequences are MDHEN and SYDVKM. Trimming took 6 bases from V and 9 from J, leaving 24 bases between them. The CDR3 runs 16 residues.

This clonotype was counted many times. This beta chain represents an off-target read in a library built for alpha chains; its size is of limited meaning. The V call is TRBV29-1, the J call TRBJ2-2, with D possibly being TRBD1 (7 bases). This CDR3 contains 12 residues. Per the germline V gene, CDR1 is SQVTM and CDR2 is ANQGSEA. Trimming cost V 3 bases and J 6 bases, with 8 bases left between them. This CDR3 reads CSVDRGAGELFF. The CDR3, as DNA: TGCAGCGTTGACAGGGGGGCCGGGGAGCTGTTTTTT.

As for this clonotype: The junction shows a germline mismatch at one end, possibly a read error. Since the library was made to target alpha chains, this beta chain is a stray read and its abundance is not meaningful. V gene TRBV6-2 or TRBV6-3 combines with J gene TRBJ2-3; 7 bases line up with TRBD1. The length of the CDR3 is 18 residues. The germline V gene has CDR1 MNHEY and CDR2 SVGEGT. The CDR3 loop reads CASSHSRGTLFLTVTQYF. For the CDR3, the DNA is TGTGCCAGCAGTCACTCCAGGGGGACCCTCTTTCTCACAGTTACGCAGTATTTT.

The table lists this clonotype with many counts. As an off-target read in a library built for alpha chains, this beta chain has a frequency of little significance. The rearrangement links TRBV12-3 or TRBV12-4 to TRBJ2-7; 8 bases are shared with TRBD1. This CDR3 has 14 amino acids. The V segment lost 2 bases and the J segment 6 bases; nucleotides outside the gene matches: 6. CDR3 sequence reads: CASSLRTGLGEQYF. The CDR3 DNA reads as TGTGCCAGCAGTTTACGGACAGGGTTAGGCGAGCAGTACTTC.

This clonotype has a count of ten or more. As an off-target read in a library built for alpha chains, this beta chain has a frequency of little significance. This sequence joins TRBV7-2 and TRBJ2-2; D call uncertain. This CDR3 spans 15 amino acids. Germline assignment: CDR1 SGHTA and CDR2 FQGNSA. V lost 1 base and J lost 6, with 12 bases in between. The DNA for the CDR3 is TGTGCCAGCAGCTTAGAGTTAAGGATGTCCGGGGAGCTGTTTTTT. Translated, it gives CASSLELRMSGELFF.

This clonotype was recorded many times. Within a library made for alpha chains, this beta chain is off target, and its count is uninformative. The V call is TRBV12-3 or TRBV12-4, the J call TRBJ1-5; D is unresolved. V lost 5 bases, J lost 2 bases, and 10 bases lay in between. The length of the CDR3 is 14 residues. The CDR3 DNA follows: TGTGCCAGCAGTGGCCGGGTAGGCAATCAGCCCCAGCATTTT. Encoded protein: CASSGRVGNQPQHF.

Many counts were recorded for this clonotype. This beta chain appears as a stray read in a library generated for alpha chains; its size is not informative. The rearrangement uses TRBV27 and TRBJ2-2; D is possibly TRBD1 (6 bases). The CDR3 runs 17 residues. The V gene lost 3 bases and the J gene lost 0 bases, with 14 bases spanning the gap. The germline gives CDR1 MNHEY, CDR2 SMNVEV (reference sequence). The CDR3 nucleotides are TGTGCCAGCAGTTTCCTCCTGACAGGTGCGAACACCGGGGAGCTGTTTTTT. Protein product: CASSFLLTGANTGELFF.

At least ten counts were recorded for this clonotype. This beta chain turned up in a library designed for alpha chains; as an off-target read, its abundance says little. The V gene is TRBV6-4, the J gene TRBJ1-5, with D unresolved. V shed 1 base and J shed 0 bases, with 22 bases lying between them. This CDR3 has 20 amino acids. CDR1 and CDR2 from the germline V gene are MRHNA and SNTAGT. The CDR3 DNA follows: TGTGCCAGCAGTGACTATCCGACCTTGTGGGAAGTTTATAGCAATCAGCCCCAGCATTTT. It codes for CASSDYPTLWEVYSNQPQHF.

This clonotype was counted ten times or more. This beta chain is a stray read from a library made for alpha chains; its abundance is not meaningful. This chain connects TRBV12-3 or TRBV12-4 to TRBJ1-3; D is possibly TRBD1 (6 bases). This CDR3 is built from 16 residues. V lost 6 bases and J 0 bases, leaving 15 bases between the germline ends. CDR3: CASRSRDTISGNTIYF. In DNA form, the CDR3 reads TGTGCCAGCAGATCCCGGGACACGATCTCTGGAAACACCATATATTTT.

This clonotype was observed many times. As an off-target read in a library built for alpha chains, this beta chain has a frequency of little significance. The chain links TRBV5-6 to TRBJ2-5, with D possibly matching TRBD1 (6 bases). V lost 4 bases and J 2 bases, leaving 9 bases between the germline ends. Germline V lookup: CDR1 SGHDT, CDR2 YYEEEE. The CDR3 has 13 amino acids. The CDR3, as DNA: TGTGCCAGCAGCACCACAGGGCAAGAGACCCAGTACTTC. Residues: CASSTTGQETQYF.

As regards this clonotype: This beta chain is a stray read from a library made for alpha chains; its abundance is not meaningful. The V call is TRBV19, the J call TRBJ2-1, with D perhaps matching TRBD2 (6 bases). Looked up from germline, CDR1 is LNHDA and CDR2 is SQIVND (reference sequence). This CDR3 spans 14 amino acids. V was cut by 5 bases and J by 0 bases, with 8 bases left in between. The CDR3 DNA reads TGTGCCAGTAGTGCGGGGCGCTCCTACAATGAGCAGTTCTTC. As protein: CASSAGRSYNEQFF.

This clonotype was seen ten or more times. This beta chain is a stray read from a library made for alpha chains; its abundance is not meaningful. V and J are TRBV2 and TRBJ2-3; D is possibly TRBD2 (5 bases). The germline V gene has CDR1 SNHLY and CDR2 FYNNEI. V lost 6 bases and J 10 bases, leaving 20 bases between the germline ends. The CDR3 sequence is 14 residues long. Here the CDR3 DNA reads TGTGCCAGCAGGACAATCCTGACTAAACCAGCGCAGTATTTT. This codes for CASRTILTKPAQYF.